This T cell receptor beta chain was recovered during a study of T cells in Graves' hyperthyroidism and ophthalmopathy. Unmatched junction bases numbered 10, after V lost 2 bases and J lost 8 bases. Per the germline V gene, CDR1 is MNHNY and CDR2 is SVGAGI (reference sequence). The CDR3 is 15 residues long. At least ten counts were recorded for this clonotype. Its target is unknown. Study-wide results and caveats: In the analysis, a 13 V-J model separated ophthalmopathy from stable hyperthyroidism.

TCR beta CDR3 region amplification was performed from RNA transcripts. The primer set for the first-round RT-PCR of the TCR CDR3 was HTBI. A single record per CDR3 protein comes from TCRdb applying MiXCR to the multiplex PCR reads. This sample carries 600,000 or so distinct CDR3 sequences, roughly 17% of them seen once, and the ten largest clones take less than 4.5%. The sample was blood. The chain couples TRBV6-6 to TRBJ1-2; 8 positions agree with TRBD1. This receptor was obtained from a woman in her twenties or thirties with Graves' hyperthyroidism. The CDR3 region is CASSYGPGGASGYTF. CDR3 sequence (DNA): TGTGCCAGCAGTTACGGTCCAGGGGGCGCATCAGGCTACACCTTC.